This TCR beta chain came from a study of shared clonotypes between healthy human individuals. Regarding the study as a whole: Non-shared clonotypes displayed generation probabilities falling below those of clonotypes present in all four donors.

The input for sorted-subset replicate PCRs was around 0.2 ug DNA, about 30,000 T cell genomes. The table came from immunoSEQ multiplex PCR; TCRdb's copy has only in-frame clones and leaves some out. The sample holds roughly 2 million clones, 85% to 95% seen once. This CDR3 is 14 amino acids long. Per germline, CDR1 LNHNV and CDR2 YYDKDF (reference sequence). V gave up 2 bases and J gave up 7 bases; unmatched junction bases: 8. A note on this clone: Its antigen is currently unknown.

The split of CD4+ cells yielded CD45RA+ naive and CD45RA-negative memory subsets. Sequenced material: naive CD4+ T cells sorted from blood. Sample subset: CD45RA+ positively selected. The chain has TRBV15 and TRBJ2-7; 7 bases are shared with TRBD1. This clonotype originated in a young man in good health. The CDR3 loop is CATSRLGQTWEQYF. The CDR3 bases are TGTGCCACCAGCAGACTGGGACAGACATGGGAGCAGTACTTC. Based on the CDR3 plus reference TRBV15 and TRBJ2-7, the full variable domain is DAMVIQNPRYQVTQFGKPVTLSCSQTLNHNVMYWYQQKSSQAPKLLFHYYDKDFNNEADTPDNFQSRRPNTSFCFLDIRSPGLGDTAMYLCATSRLGQTWEQYFGPGTRLTVT.